This TCR beta chain originates from a study of blood T cell repertoires in COVID-19. How the authors handled the data: Reference gene primer amplification yielded estimated nucleated cell counts. Some clones are missing from TCRdb's copy, which holds only in-frame ones; the method was immunoSEQ multiplex PCR. V and J calls and clone size follow that table, whereas D and trimming were derived from the DNA. The sample yields 200,000 to 250,000 clones, 85% to 90% seen once. The V and J ends lost 7 bases and 5 bases respectively, with 17 bases between them. The CDR3 spans 14 residues. The germline CDR1 and CDR2 sequences are MNHEY and SVGAGI.

Sequencing was carried out using PBMCs or T cells enriched from blood (not recorded which). The receptor was isolated from a woman aged 45-59 years in a cohort exposed to, infected with or recovered from COVID-19 (not recorded which). The V gene is TRBV6-5, the J gene TRBJ1-2; D ambiguous. CDR3 in amino acids: CASTRSGWGYGYTF. CDR3 in DNA: TGTGCCAGCACCCGATCGGGGTGGGGATATGGCTACACCTTC.